A single T cell receptor beta chain is shown here with its context. Its matching antigen is unknown. Isolation recovered at least 6 million PBMCs from every sample. These data come from a study of blood T cells in healthy people across ages. Study-wide background: Researchers report that template switching captured about one barcoded beta molecule per two T cells.

Overall study findings and caveats: Changes in expanded clonotypes were possibly confounded, as the CMV status of donors was unknown.

A second PCR of about 6 to 12 cycles used a sample-barcoded 5' primer and a J-beta primer mix. From the 5' RACE reads, TCRdb called clonotypes with MiXCR, one entry per CDR3 protein. The sample includes around 790,000 distinct CDR3 sequences, 40% to 50% of them seen just once. Sequencing was carried out using blood. This clonotype was obtained from a man between 60 and 70 years old in good health.

The CDR3 loop is CASSRWGAKNIQYF. Here the CDR3 DNA reads TGTGCCAGCAGCCGGTGGGGAGCCAAAAACATTCAGTACTTC. The chain carries TRBV5-6 and TRBJ2-4; D remains ambiguous. Germline CDR1 SGHDT, CDR2 YYEEEE. The germline V and J ends were trimmed by 4 bases and 0 bases, with 8 bases remaining between them. The CDR3 length is 14 residues.